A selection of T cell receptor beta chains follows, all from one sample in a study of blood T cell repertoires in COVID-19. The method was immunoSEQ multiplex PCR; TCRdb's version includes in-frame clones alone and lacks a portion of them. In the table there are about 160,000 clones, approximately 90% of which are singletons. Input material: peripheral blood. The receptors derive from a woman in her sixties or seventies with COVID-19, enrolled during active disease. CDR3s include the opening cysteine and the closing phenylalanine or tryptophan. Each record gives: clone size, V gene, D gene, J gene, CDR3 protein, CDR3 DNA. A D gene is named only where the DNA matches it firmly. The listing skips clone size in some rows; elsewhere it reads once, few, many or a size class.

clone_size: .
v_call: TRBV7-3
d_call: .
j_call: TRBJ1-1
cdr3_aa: CASSQTGNTEAFF
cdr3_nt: TGTGCCAGCAGTCAGACAGGGAACACTGAAGCTTTCTTT

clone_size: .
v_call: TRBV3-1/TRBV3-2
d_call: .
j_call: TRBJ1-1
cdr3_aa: CASSQESALAEAFF
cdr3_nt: TGTGCCAGCAGCCAAGAGAGCGCGCTCGCTGAAGCTTTCTTT

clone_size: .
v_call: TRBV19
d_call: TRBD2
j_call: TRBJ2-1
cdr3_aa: CASSIYAGGYNEQFF
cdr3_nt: TGTGCCAGTAGTATATATGCGGGGGGATACAATGAGCAGTTCTTC

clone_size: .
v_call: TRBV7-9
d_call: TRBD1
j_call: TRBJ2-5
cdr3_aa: CATQGQGAGTQYF
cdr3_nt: TGTGCCACTCAGGGACAGGGGGCCGGGACCCAGTACTTC

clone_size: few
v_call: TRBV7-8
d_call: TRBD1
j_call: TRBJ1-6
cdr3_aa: CASSQSWTGVASPLHF
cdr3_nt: TGTGCCAGCAGCCAGTCCTGGACAGGGGTGGCTTCACCCCTCCACTTT

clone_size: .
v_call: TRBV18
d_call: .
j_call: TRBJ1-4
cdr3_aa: CASSPEQGEKLFF
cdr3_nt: TGTGCCAGCTCACCGGAACAGGGAGAAAAACTGTTTTTT

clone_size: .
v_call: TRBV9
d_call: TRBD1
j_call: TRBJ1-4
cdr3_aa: CASSVATQGREKLFF
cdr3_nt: TGTGCCAGCAGCGTAGCCACACAGGGGAGGGAAAAACTGTTTTTT

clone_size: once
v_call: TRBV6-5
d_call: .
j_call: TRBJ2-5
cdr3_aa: CASSRGARETQYF
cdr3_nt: TGTGCCAGCAGTCGGGGGGCTCGGGAGACCCAGTACTTC

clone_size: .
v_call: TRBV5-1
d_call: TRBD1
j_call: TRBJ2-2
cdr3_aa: CASSPGQGNTGELFF
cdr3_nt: TGCGCCAGCAGCCCCGGACAGGGTAACACCGGGGAGCTGTTTTTT

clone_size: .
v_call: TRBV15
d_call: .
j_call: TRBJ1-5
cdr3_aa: CATSRDLSQPQHF
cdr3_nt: TGTGCCACCAGCAGAGACCTTAGTCAGCCCCAGCATTTT

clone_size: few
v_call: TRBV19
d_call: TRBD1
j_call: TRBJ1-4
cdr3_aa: CASSRDRDEKLFF
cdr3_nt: TGTGCCAGTAGTAGGGACAGAGATGAAAAACTGTTTTTT

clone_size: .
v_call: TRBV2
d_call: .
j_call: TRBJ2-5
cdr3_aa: CASSRGGQETQYF
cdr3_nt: TGTGCCAGCAGCAGAGGGGGTCAAGAGACCCAGTACTTC

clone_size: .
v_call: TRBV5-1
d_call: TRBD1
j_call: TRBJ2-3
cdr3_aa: CASSRDRASTDTQYF
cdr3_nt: TGCGCCAGCAGTCGAGACAGGGCTAGCACAGATACGCAGTATTTT

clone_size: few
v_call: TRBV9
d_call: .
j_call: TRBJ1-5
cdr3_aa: CASSVDTGRNQPQHF
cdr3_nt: TGTGCCAGCAGCGTAGACACAGGGCGCAATCAGCCCCAGCATTTT

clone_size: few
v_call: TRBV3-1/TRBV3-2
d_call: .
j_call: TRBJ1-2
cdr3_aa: CASSQEGQPGYTF
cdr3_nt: TGTGCCAGCAGCCAAGAGGGACAACCGGGCTACACCTTC

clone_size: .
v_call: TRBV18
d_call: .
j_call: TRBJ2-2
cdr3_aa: CASSPSQGELFF
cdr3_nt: TGTGCCAGCTCACCATCCCAAGGGGAGCTGTTTTTT

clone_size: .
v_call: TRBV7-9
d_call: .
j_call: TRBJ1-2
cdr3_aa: CASSYAGRANYGYTF
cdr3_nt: TGTGCCAGCAGCTACGCGGGGCGCGCGAACTATGGCTACACCTTC

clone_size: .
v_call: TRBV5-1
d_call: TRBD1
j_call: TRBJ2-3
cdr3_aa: CAAAFGTGGQDTQYF
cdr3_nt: TGCGCCGCAGCGTTTGGGACAGGGGGTCAAGATACGCAGTATTTT

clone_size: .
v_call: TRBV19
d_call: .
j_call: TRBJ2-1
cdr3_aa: CASSQNYYNEQFF
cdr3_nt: TGTGCCAGTAGTCAGAACTATTACAATGAGCAGTTCTTC

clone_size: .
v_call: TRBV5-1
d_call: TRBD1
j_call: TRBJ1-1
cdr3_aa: CASSPTGTGGGNTEAFF
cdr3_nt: TGCGCCAGCAGCCCGACCGGGACAGGGGGAGGGAACACTGAAGCTTTCTTT

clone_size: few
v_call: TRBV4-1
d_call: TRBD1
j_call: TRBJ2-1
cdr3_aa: CASSQDPGQGWNEQFF
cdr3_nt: TGCGCCAGCAGCCAAGATCCGGGACAGGGATGGAATGAGCAGTTCTTC

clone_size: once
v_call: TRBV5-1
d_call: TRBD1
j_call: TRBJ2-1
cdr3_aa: CASFRDRGIGNNEQFF
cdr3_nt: TGCGCCAGCTTTCGGGACAGGGGAATAGGCAACAATGAGCAGTTCTTC

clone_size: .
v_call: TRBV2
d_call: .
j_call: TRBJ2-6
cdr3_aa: CASKRLAGANVLTF
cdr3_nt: TGTGCCAGCAAGCGACTCGCTGGGGCCAACGTCCTGACTTTC

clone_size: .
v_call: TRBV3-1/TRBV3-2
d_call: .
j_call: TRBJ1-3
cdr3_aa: CASSRGSSGNTIYF
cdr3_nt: TGTGCCAGCAGCCGGGGCAGCTCTGGAAACACCATATATTTT